These 18 T cell receptor beta chains were all obtained from the same sample, sequenced in a study of blood T cell repertoires in COVID-19. Sequencing was performed with immunoSEQ multiplex PCR; in TCRdb, only in-frame clones are kept and a portion is missing. The data show about 77,000 clones, more than 60% seen once. Material: peripheral blood. These receptor sequences come from a man in his 60s with acute or convalescent COVID-19.

This chain joins TRBV7-3 and TRBJ2-5; the match to TRBD2 covers 9 bases. CDR3 length: 17 residues. After removal of 4 bases from V and 2 bases from J, the junction contained 11 bases not matched to a gene. The germline V gene has CDR1 SGHTA and CDR2 FQGTGA. CDR3: CASSSIAGVHFQETQYF. In DNA, the CDR3 is TGTGCCAGCAGCTCAATAGCGGGGGTCCACTTTCAAGAGACCCAGTACTTC.

This clone was picked up a small number of times. J is TRBJ1-2 and V is TRBV3-1 (or the pseudogene TRBV3-2); 8 nucleotides align to TRBD1. V was pared by 1 base and J by 0 bases, with 10 bases of the junction left unmatched. The CDR3 sequence is 18 residues long. Germline CDR1 is LGHDT and CDR2 is YNNKEL (reference sequence). For the CDR3, the DNA is TGTGCCAGCAGCCAAGCAGGGGGCGAGACCCTAGCTAACTATGGCTACACCTTC. Translation: CASSQAGGETLANYGYTF.

The CDR3 here is CASSDTAGNTIYF. In DNA form, the CDR3 reads TGTGCCAGCAGTGATACAGCTGGAAACACCATATATTTT. The chain combines TRBV6-1 with TRBJ1-3; D remains ambiguous. From germline, CDR1 is MNHNS and CDR2 SASEGT. V shed 3 bases and J shed 2 bases, with 5 bases lying between them. The CDR3 consists of 13 residues.

The V call is TRBV20-1, the J call TRBJ2-1; D not certain. This CDR3 has 10 residues. Germline CDR1 reads DFQATT; CDR2 reads SNEGSKA (reference sequence). V gave up 7 bases and J gave up 8 bases, with 9 bases separating them. CDR3 coding DNA: TGCAGTGTCCAGGATTATGAGCAGTTCTTC. Its translation is CSVQDYEQFF.

This chain links TRBV25-1 with TRBJ1-3; D is unresolved. This CDR3 region has 17 residues. Germline assignment: CDR1 MGHDK and CDR2 SYGVNS. Trimming left V 2 bases short and J 0 bases short, with 14 bases between. The CDR3 DNA follows: TGTGCCAGCAGTGAACTACCACCGGAGACCTCTGGAAACACCATATATTTT. As protein: CASSELPPETSGNTIYF.

Only a few counts were recorded for this clone. The chain recombines TRBV24-1 with TRBJ2-3, with 9 bases fitting TRBD1. CDR1 is KGHDR and CDR2 is SFDVKD in the germline V gene. V shed 3 bases, J shed 3 bases, and the junction held 9 bases outside the gene matches. The CDR3 is 17 residues long. Here the CDR3 DNA reads TGTGCCACCAGTGATCCAATAACAGGGGGCGATACAGATACGCAGTATTTT. Translated: CATSDPITGGDTDTQYF.

CDR3 amino acids: CASSVDRSTDTQYF. CDR3 in DNA: TGTGCCAGCAGCGTCGACAGGAGCACAGATACGCAGTATTTT. The J gene is TRBJ2-3, the V gene TRBV11-2; D possibly corresponds to TRBD1 (6 bases). With 5 bases removed from V and 0 bases from J, the gap between germline ends came to 9 bases. The CDR3 runs to 14 residues. Germline lookup yields CDR1 SGHAT and CDR2 FQNNGV.

Worth noting for this clone: A junction boundary mismatches the germline segment, possibly from a read error. CDR3 DNA sequence: TGTGCCAGCAGTGAAGCGCTGGTGGGACAGGGAGGTAACACAATATATTTT. Protein product: CASSEALVGQGGNTIYF. The rearrangement joins TRBV6-1 to TRBJ1-3; 9 bases match TRBD1. Germline V gene sequence: CDR1 MNHNS, CDR2 SASEGT. CDR3 length: 17 residues.

The chain joins TRBV9 to TRBJ2-4, with a weak D call TRBD2 (6 bases). CDR1 is SGDLS, CDR2 YYNGEE, per germline. V shed 1 base and J shed 6 bases, with 14 bases lying between them. CDR3 length: 15 residues. In DNA form, the CDR3 reads TGTGCCAGCAGCGTATATGGGGAGGTGGGAAACATTCAGTACTTC. Protein sequence: CASSVYGEVGNIQYF.

The chain is built from TRBV11-1 and TRBJ2-3, with a possible D match to TRBD1 (5 bases). The V gene's germline CDR1 is SGHAT and CDR2 FQDESV (reference sequence). V lost 6 bases and J 2 bases, leaving 9 bases between the germline ends. The CDR3 is made up of 13 amino acids. Written as DNA, the CDR3 is TGTGCCAGCAGGCGACAGCCCACAGATACGCAGTATTTT. Translation: CASRRQPTDTQYF.

The gene calls are TRBV27 and TRBJ2-3; D is unclear. Germline assignment: CDR1 MNHEY and CDR2 SMNVEV (reference sequence). The CDR3 loop spans 14 amino acids. V lost 6 bases, J lost 0 bases, and 10 bases lay in between. The CDR3 reads CASSPITSTDTQYF. The CDR3 nucleotides read TGTGCCAGCAGCCCCATCACTAGCACAGATACGCAGTATTTT.

The V and J genes are TRBV7-3 and TRBJ2-5, with D hard to call. Trimming left V 2 bases short and J 3 bases short, with 7 bases between. The CDR3 spans 13 residues. Germline V gives CDR1 SGHTA, CDR2 FQGTGA. This chain's CDR3 is CASSLAEEETQYF. Here the CDR3 DNA reads TGTGCCAGCAGCTTAGCTGAGGAAGAGACCCAGTACTTC.

This chain uses TRBV7-2 with TRBJ2-1; D ambiguous. V lost 0 bases, J lost 5 bases, and 8 bases lay in between. The CDR3 totals 14 residues. CDR1 is SGHTA and CDR2 is FQGNSA in the germline V gene. The CDR3 sequence is CASSLASSNNEQFF. The CDR3 bases are TGTGCCAGCAGCTTAGCGAGTAGTAACAATGAGCAGTTCTTC.

J is TRBJ1-5 and V is TRBV2; D unclear. The CDR3 consists of 13 residues. Germline V gives CDR1 SNHLY, CDR2 FYNNEI. V shed 8 bases and J shed 1 base, with 9 bases lying between them. Written as DNA, the CDR3 is TGTGCCAGCCGACAAGAAAGCAATCAGCCCCAGCATTTT. Its protein is CASRQESNQPQHF.

V gene TRBV14 combines with J gene TRBJ2-1; 9 positions agree with TRBD1. The CDR3 totals 16 residues. V was clipped by 1 base and J by 6 bases; unmatched bases: 7. Germline CDR1 SGHDN, CDR2 FVKESK. The CDR3 protein is CASSQGLGQGTNEQFF. The CDR3 DNA reads as TGTGCCAGCAGCCAAGGCTTAGGACAGGGGACCAATGAGCAGTTCTTC.

The chain joins TRBV19 to TRBJ1-6, with TRBD1 identical over 8 bases. V was pared by 5 bases and J by 7 bases, with 7 bases of the junction left unmatched. CDR3 length equals 15 residues. Germline assignment: CDR1 LNHDA and CDR2 SQIVND (reference sequence). CDR3 in DNA: TGTGCCAGTAGTGGAGGACAGGGATTAAATTCACCCCTCCACTTT. Protein sequence: CASSGGQGLNSPLHF.

This chain connects TRBV6-6 to TRBJ2-1, with TRBD2 matching 8 bases. V was clipped by 7 bases and J by 3 bases; unmatched bases: 2. The germline V gene encodes CDR1 MNHNY and CDR2 SVGAGI (reference sequence). The CDR3 runs to 13 residues. CDR3 sequence (DNA): TGTGCCAGCATACGGGGGGGCTACAATGAGCAGTTCTTC. The encoded protein is CASIRGGYNEQFF.

This chain links TRBV6-5 with TRBJ2-5, with 7 positions matching TRBD2. Per the germline V gene, CDR1 is MNHEY and CDR2 is SVGAGI. The CDR3 contains 13 residues. Trimming took 6 bases from V and 5 from J; bases not matched to a gene: 6. The CDR3 here is CASRDREDETQYF. As DNA, the CDR3 is TGTGCCAGCAGGGACCGGGAGGACGAGACCCAGTACTTC.